This TCR beta chain was retrieved from a study of Graves' ophthalmopathy and Graves' hyperthyroidism. Overall study results and limits: Most thyroid-expanded clonotypes exceeding 0.001 frequency were also found in blood.

V lost 4 bases and J lost 3; bases outside the gene matches: 9. Germline CDR1 and CDR2: GTSNPN and SVGIG (reference sequence). The CDR3 has 14 residues. Exclusion criteria comprised other autoimmune diseases, uncontrolled infections, pregnancy or lactation in patients. The starting material, 10 ml of fresh peripheral blood, provided the PBMCs. Notes on this clonotype: Its specificity is unknown.

Beta-chain TCR CDR3 regions were amplified from RNA transcripts. HTBI primers primed a first-round RT-PCR, and a second-round multiplex PCR followed. TCRdb called the multiplex PCR reads again in MiXCR, with one record for every CDR3 protein. The sample carries over 150,000 distinct CDR3 sequences, less than 45% recorded once. This sequence was found in a woman in her forties with Graves' ophthalmopathy. The gene calls are TRBV30 and TRBJ2-7; 7 positions agree with TRBD1. The sequencing sample was made of peripheral blood. In nucleotides, the CDR3 is TGTGCCTGGAAACGCGGCAGGGGGTTCTACGAGCAGTACTTC. As protein: CAWKRGRGFYEQYF. Drawing the rest from reference TRBV30 and TRBJ2-7, the complete variable domain is SQTIHQWPATLVQPVGSPLSLECTVEGTSNPNLYWYRQAAGRGLQLLFYSVGIGQISSEVPQNLSASRPQDRQFILSSKKLLLSDSGFYLCAWKRGRGFYEQYFGPGTRLTVT.